This is a list of T cell receptor beta chains from one sample in a study of blood T cell repertoires in COVID-19. Profiling relied on immunoSEQ multiplex PCR, and the TCRdb table lists in-frame clones only, not all of them. The table records 180,000 or so clones, 80% to 90% of them present only once. The sequenced sample was peripheral blood. These receptors all come from a woman between 40 and 50 years old with COVID-19, enrolled during active disease. The CDR3 runs from the conserved cysteine through the conserved F or W. A D gene is named only where the DNA matches it firmly. Size is stated for part of the rows, as once, few or many counts, or as a class when the clone is expanded.

CDR3	DNA	length	J	D	V	size
CASGPSQGSTEAFF	TGTGCCAGCGGGCCCTCACAGGGGAGCACTGAAGCTTTCTTT	14	TRBJ1-1	TRBD1	TRBV6-5	.
CASSFKGARTEAFF	TGTGCCAGCAGTTTCAAGGGGGCCAGGACTGAAGCTTTCTTT	14	TRBJ1-1	TRBD1	TRBV27	.
CASSPTGGYQPQHF	TGTGCCAGCAGCCCAACAGGGGGCTATCAGCCCCAGCATTTT	14	TRBJ1-5	TRBD1	TRBV6-1	.
CAIRKMGQNSYGYTF	TGTGCCATCAGGAAGATGGGACAGAATTCCTATGGCTACACCTTC	15	TRBJ1-2	TRBD1	TRBV10-3	.
CASSWDPSGSSTGELFF	TGCGCCAGCAGCTGGGATCCTAGCGGGTCTTCCACCGGGGAGCTGTTTTTT	17	TRBJ2-2	TRBD2	TRBV5-1	.
CASSLVVDSNSPLHF	TGCGCCAGCAGCTTGGTTGTGGACTCCAATTCACCCCTCCACTTT	15	TRBJ1-6	.	TRBV5-1	.
CASSLDLQGNTEAFF	TGCGCCAGCAGCTTGGATTTACAGGGGAATACTGAAGCTTTCTTT	15	TRBJ1-1	TRBD1	TRBV5-1	.
CATSRELNDQETQYF	TGTGCCACCAGCAGAGAACTTAACGATCAAGAGACCCAGTACTTC	15	TRBJ2-5	.	TRBV15	few
CSVERATGYTF	TGCAGCGTTGAGAGGGCGACCGGCTACACCTTC	11	TRBJ1-2	.	TRBV29-1	once
CATSRGLQSDEQFF	TGTGCCACCAGCAGGGGACTCCAAAGCGATGAGCAGTTCTTC	14	TRBJ2-1	.	TRBV15	.
CSVRYTNTGELFF	TGCAGCGTCCGTTACACGAACACCGGGGAGCTGTTTTTT	13	TRBJ2-2	.	TRBV29-1	.
CAWRAGGLDTQYF	TGTGCCTGGAGGGCGGGGGGGCTGGATACGCAGTATTTT	13	TRBJ2-3	TRBD2	TRBV30	.
CASSQGAGAWETQYF	TGTGCCAGCAGCCAAGGAGCGGGAGCTTGGGAGACCCAGTACTTC	15	TRBJ2-5	TRBD2	TRBV3-1/TRBV3-2	.
CASSLTGFFRNTIYF	TGTGCCAGCAGCTTGACAGGTTTTTTTAGAAACACCATATATTTT	15	TRBJ1-3	.	TRBV5-6	few
CASAPTGGIYGYTF	TGTGCCAGCGCCCCGACAGGGGGAATCTATGGCTACACCTTC	14	TRBJ1-2	TRBD1	TRBV19	.
CASSSPPGTSTKRDTQYF	TGTGCCAGCAGCTCCCCCCCCGGGACTAGCACAAAGAGAGATACGCAGTATTTT	18	TRBJ2-3	TRBD2	TRBV7-2	.
CASSESTGGGQIIGYTF	TGCGCCAGCAGTGAGTCGACAGGGGGGGGACAGATCATTGGCTACACCTTC	17	TRBJ1-2	TRBD1	TRBV10-2	once
CASSLWPGELFF	TGTGCCAGCAGTTTATGGCCCGGGGAGCTGTTTTTT	12	TRBJ2-2	.	TRBV27	.
CASSLDSYSNQPQHF	TGTGCCAGCAGTTTGGACAGCTATAGCAATCAGCCCCAGCATTTT	15	TRBJ1-5	.	TRBV27	many
CASPGQGLYCNSPLHF	TGTGCTAGTCCGGGACAGGGTCTCTATTGTAATTCACCCCTCCACTTT	16	TRBJ1-6	TRBD1	TRBV12-5	.
CASSTHGGRAQETQYF	TGTGCCAGCAGTACCCATGGCGGGAGGGCCCAAGAGACCCAGTACTTC	16	TRBJ2-5	TRBD2	TRBV28	.
CASSLGGGVKADTQYF	TGTGCCAGCAGCTTAGGCGGGGGAGTTAAGGCAGATACGCAGTATTTT	16	TRBJ2-3	.	TRBV13	.
CASSQDLASGSGYEQFF	TGCGCCAGCAGCCAAGATCTGGCTAGCGGGTCGGGATATGAGCAGTTCTTC	17	TRBJ2-1	TRBD2	TRBV4-1	once
CASSFNSATNEKLFF	TGTGCCAGCAGCTTTAACAGTGCAACTAATGAAAAACTGTTTTTT	15	TRBJ1-4	.	TRBV11-1	.
CASSEQGQAFF	TGTGCCAGCAGTGAGCAGGGCCAAGCTTTCTTT	11	TRBJ1-1	.	TRBV6-1	.
CASSPRGLVGAGELFF	TGTGCCAGCAGCCCCCGGGGACTAGTAGGCGCCGGGGAGCTGTTTTTT	16	TRBJ2-2	TRBD2	TRBV4-2	many
CSIVAGGRTGELFF	TGCAGCATAGTAGCGGGGGGGCGCACCGGGGAGCTGTTTTTT	14	TRBJ2-2	TRBD2	TRBV29-1	.
CASSDSGGKDTQYF	TGTGCCAGCTCGGATAGCGGGGGCAAAGATACGCAGTATTTT	14	TRBJ2-3	TRBD2	TRBV18	.